The present entry profiles one TCR beta chain with its context. The antigen is undetermined. This record belongs to a study of cytomegalovirus exposure and HLA in healthy donors. General observations from the study: Analyzed later, most CMV-associated TCR beta chains appeared HLA-restricted.

Primers for the PCR totalled 60 Vbeta and 13 Jbeta. Clones were sequenced by immunoSEQ multiplex PCR, and TCRdb holds only the in-frame ones, with some missing. The sample lists around 190,000 clones, around 81% occurring once. This CDR3 region has 14 residues. V was trimmed by 6 bases and J by 0 bases, leaving 9 bases between them. Germline V gives CDR1 MDHEN, CDR2 SYDVKM. Every donor was a healthy person donating bone marrow. This chain connects TRBV28 to TRBJ1-5; D uncertain. This TCR came from a young man in good health and CMV-seronegative. Sequencing was done on a sample of PBMCs. The CDR3 sequence is CASSPYSSNQPQHF. CDR3 sequence (DNA): TGTGCCAGCAGCCCCTACAGTAGCAATCAGCCCCAGCATTTT.